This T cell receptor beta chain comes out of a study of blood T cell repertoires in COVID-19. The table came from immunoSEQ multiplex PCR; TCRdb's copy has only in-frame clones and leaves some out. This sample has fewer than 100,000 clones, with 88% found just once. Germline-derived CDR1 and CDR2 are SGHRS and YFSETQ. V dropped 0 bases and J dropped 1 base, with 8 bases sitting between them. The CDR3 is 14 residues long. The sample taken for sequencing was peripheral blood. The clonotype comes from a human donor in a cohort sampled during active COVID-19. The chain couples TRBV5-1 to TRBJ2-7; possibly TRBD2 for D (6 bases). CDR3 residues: CASSLALASYEQYF. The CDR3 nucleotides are TGCGCCAGCAGCTTGGCGCTAGCGTCCTACGAGCAGTACTTC.